This section outlines one TCR beta chain sequence together with its context. The trim removed 5 bases at V and 0 bases at J, leaving 6 bases unmatched. The germline V gene encodes CDR1 SGHVS and CDR2 FQNEAQ. CDR3 length equals 15 residues. This sample stems from a study of Ad26.COV2.S vaccination and SARS-CoV-2 variants. Treatment in this sample: around 19 received Ad26.COV2.S at low or high dose, single or two shots; 5 received placebo; per-sample allocation not given. Day 63 after the first vaccine or placebo injection was the time point for sampling. Method: immunoSEQ multiplex PCR; TCRdb's copy keeps in-frame clones and lacks some. Of some 410,000 clones detected, 92% appear once; the ten largest clones hold under 2%.

The source material was peripheral blood, sampled in a trial of Ad26.COV2.S vaccine versus placebo. The J gene is TRBJ2-7, the V gene TRBV7-8; 8 bases line up with TRBD2. The TCR sequence derives from a person between 18 and 65 years old who received the Ad26.COV2.S COVID-19 vaccine or a placebo. Here the CDR3 DNA reads TGTGCCAGCAGCCCAGCAGGGACTAGCTCCTACGAGCAGTACTTC. It encodes CASSPAGTSSYEQYF. The full variable domain, in which reference TRBV7-8 and TRBJ2-7 provide the parts outside the CDR3, is GAGVSQSPRYKVAKRGQDVALRCDPISGHVSLFWYQQALGQGPEFLTYFQNEAQLDKSGLPSDRFFAERPEGSVSTLKIQRTQQEDSAVYLCASSPAGTSSYEQYFGPGTRLTVT.